This TCR beta chain was observed in a study of blood T cell repertoires in COVID-19. On the study more broadly: COVID-19 samples from acute and convalescent phases originated in the United States, Italy and Spain. The analysed material was cDNA or gDNA that came from T cells, B-cell-depleted T cells, or PBMCs.

The table came from immunoSEQ multiplex PCR; TCRdb's copy has only in-frame clones and leaves some out. The data show roughly 240,000 clones, approximately 82% seen once. A word on this clone: This sample also contains other DNA sequences that code for the same CDR3.

V was pared by 3 bases and J by 0 bases, with 5 bases between. Germline CDR1 SEHNR, CDR2 FQNEAQ (reference sequence). This CDR3 spans 13 amino acids. The receptor was isolated from an elderly woman with acute or convalescent COVID-19. The sample taken for sequencing was peripheral blood. This chain joins TRBV7-9 and TRBJ1-1; D is perhaps TRBD1 (5 bases). The CDR3 loop reads CASSLTVNTEAFF. The CDR3 coding sequence is TGTGCCAGCAGCTTGACAGTGAACACTGAAGCTTTCTTT.